This T cell receptor (beta chain) was identified in a study of blood T cell repertoires in COVID-19. Study background: Whether acute or convalescent, the COVID-19 samples came from the United States, Italy and Spain. From T cells, B-cell-depleted T cells, or PBMCs came the material, which was cDNA or gDNA.

Germline values: CDR1 MNHEY, CDR2 SVGAGI. This CDR3 comprises 14 residues. Losses at the gene ends were 8 bases for V and 1 base for J; bases not matched to a gene: 8. Study processing details: By means of reference gene primer amplification, nucleated cell counts were estimated. Profiled with immunoSEQ multiplex PCR; TCRdb holds only in-frame clones, not every one. The V and J calls and clone size were taken over from that table, and D and trimming were inferred from the DNA. The sample consists of 40,000 to 50,000 clones, roughly nine tenths of them appearing once. The TCR comes from a man aged 30 to 45 with active or convalescent COVID-19. This chain connects TRBV6-5 to TRBJ2-7; 7 nucleotides align to TRBD2. Source material: peripheral blood. The CDR3 bases are TGTGCCAGCCGGGAGGCTAGCGGATCCTACGAGCAGTACTTC. It codes for CASREASGSYEQYF.